These 5 T cell receptor beta chains were sequenced from one sample in a study of T cell responses to AZD1222 COVID-19 vaccine. TCRdb keeps only in-frame clones here, not all; method: immunoSEQ multiplex PCR. The sample holds 100,000 or so clones, about 87% seen once. This specimen consisted of peripheral blood, obtained 28 days after the second AZD1222 dose. The receptors stem from an adult who received the AZD1222 COVID-19 vaccine.

The gene calls are TRBV19 and TRBJ1-4, with a possible D match to TRBD1 (6 bases). V was shortened by 6 bases and J by 8 bases, with 19 bases between the two germline ends. Germline lookup yields CDR1 LNHDA and CDR2 SQIVND (reference sequence). This CDR3 is 15 amino acids long. The CDR3 coding sequence is TGTGCCAGTAGCATTCAGCAGGGGCTACGGGAAAAACTGTTTTTT. This translates into CASSIQQGLREKLFF.

The genes are TRBV7-2 and TRBJ2-3; 7 bases are a match to TRBD1. The CDR3 is made up of 15 amino acids. J lost 1 base, V lost 5 bases, and 6 bases had no gene match. The germline gives CDR1 SGHTA, CDR2 FQGNSA. The CDR3 protein is CASSQLGQGTDTQYF. Here the CDR3 DNA reads TGTGCCAGCAGCCAGCTAGGACAGGGCACAGATACGCAGTATTTT.

The V and J genes are TRBV7-2 and TRBJ1-3; D gene ambiguous. The germline V gene encodes CDR1 SGHTA and CDR2 FQGNSA. The CDR3 runs to 15 residues. Trimming pared 1 base from V and 4 bases from J, leaving 11 bases between. The DNA for the CDR3 is TGTGCCAGCAGCTTAGGGGCGAGAGGAGGAAACACCATATATTTT. As protein: CASSLGARGGNTIYF.

This chain links TRBV25-1 with TRBJ1-2; a weak D match, TRBD1 (5 bases). Trimming took off 4 bases at V and 5 bases at J, with 11 bases between the two ends. The CDR3 loop spans 13 amino acids. The germline V gene encodes CDR1 MGHDK and CDR2 SYGVNS. In DNA, the CDR3 is TGTGCCAGCAGTGTATCGGGGGGTTATGGCTACACCTTC. Translating it yields CASSVSGGYGYTF.

This sequence joins TRBV29-1 and TRBJ2-7; TRBD1 might be the D (6 bases). V was clipped by 6 bases and J by 3 bases, with 18 bases between them. This CDR3 is built from 14 residues. Germline CDR1 SQVTM, CDR2 ANQGSEA. The CDR3 spells CSVQTGTPFYEQYF. In DNA, the CDR3 is TGCAGCGTCCAAACCGGGACACCTTTCTACGAGCAGTACTTC.